The following is a T cell receptor beta chain sequence with its context. The antigen is unknown. These data are taken from a study of blood T cells in healthy people across ages. Germline-derived CDR1 and CDR2 are MRHNA and SNTAGT. The CDR3 is 15 residues long. The trim removed 3 bases at V and 6 bases at J, leaving 6 bases unmatched. A J-beta primer mix and a sample-barcoded 5' primer were used in a second PCR of about 7 to 12 cycles. Each cDNA molecule, via a template-switch adaptor with 12 random nucleotides, was tagged. TCRdb re-derived calls from the 5' RACE reads in MiXCR, one entry per CDR3 protein. The sample lists about 940,000 distinct CDR3 sequences, about 48% occurring once. General study points: Naive T cell percentage by flow cytometry tracked strongly with beta diversity. When set beside aged donors, long-lived donors presented more naive CD4+ cells and higher diversity. With donor CMV status unknown, expanded clonotype changes were possibly confounded.

The receptor comes from a man aged 25-45 years in good health. The rearrangement joins TRBV6-4 to TRBJ2-1; 9 bases line up with TRBD2. Sequences were obtained from blood. The CDR3 DNA follows: TGTGCCAGCAGTGAGGAGCCTAGCGGGGTCAATGAGCAGTTCTTC. Residues: CASSEEPSGVNEQFF.